Detailed here is one TCR beta chain. Libraries were prepared by immunoSEQ multiplex PCR; TCRdb keeps only in-frame clonotypes and omits some of them. The sample records around 23,000 clones, more than 75% being singletons. This CDR3 region has 15 residues. V was clipped by 6 bases and J by 5 bases; unmatched bases: 9. Germline V CDR1 and CDR2: MGHDK, SYGVNS. This record belongs to a study of blood T cell repertoires in COVID-19. J is TRBJ2-1 and V is TRBV25-1, with 8 positions matching TRBD2. The material sequenced was peripheral blood. The clonotype comes from a man aged 50 to 59 with active COVID-19. CDR3 sequence (DNA): TGTGCCAGCAGCCTGAGCGGGAGCTTCGACAATGAGCAGTTCTTC. This gives the protein CASSLSGSFDNEQFF.